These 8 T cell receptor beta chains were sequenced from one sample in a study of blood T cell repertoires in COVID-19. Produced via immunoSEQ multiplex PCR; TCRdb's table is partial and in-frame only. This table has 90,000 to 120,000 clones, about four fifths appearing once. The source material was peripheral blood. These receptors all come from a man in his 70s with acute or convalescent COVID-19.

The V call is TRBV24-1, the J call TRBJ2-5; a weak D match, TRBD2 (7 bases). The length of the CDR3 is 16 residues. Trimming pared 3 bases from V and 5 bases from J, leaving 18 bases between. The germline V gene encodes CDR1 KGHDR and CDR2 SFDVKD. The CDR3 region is CATSDGGGARVETQYF. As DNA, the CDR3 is TGTGCCACCAGTGATGGGGGGGGCGCCAGGGTCGAGACCCAGTACTTC.

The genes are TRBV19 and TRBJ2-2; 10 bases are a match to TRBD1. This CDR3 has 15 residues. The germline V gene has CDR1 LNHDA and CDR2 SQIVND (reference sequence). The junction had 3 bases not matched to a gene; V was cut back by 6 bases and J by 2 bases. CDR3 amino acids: CASRGDRGNTGELFF. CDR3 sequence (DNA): TGTGCCAGTAGGGGGGACAGGGGAAACACCGGGGAGCTGTTTTTT.

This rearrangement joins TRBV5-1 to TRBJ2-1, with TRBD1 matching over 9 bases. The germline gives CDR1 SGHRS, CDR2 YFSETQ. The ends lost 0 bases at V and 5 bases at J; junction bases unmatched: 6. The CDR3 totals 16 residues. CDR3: CASSLEGQGNHNEQFF. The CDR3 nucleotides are TGCGCCAGCAGCTTGGAAGGACAGGGGAACCACAATGAGCAGTTCTTC.

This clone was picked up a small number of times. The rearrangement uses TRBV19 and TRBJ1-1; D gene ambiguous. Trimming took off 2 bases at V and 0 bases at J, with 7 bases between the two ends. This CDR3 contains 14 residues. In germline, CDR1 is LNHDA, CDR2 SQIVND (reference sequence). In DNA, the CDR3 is TGTGCCAGTAGTATACTGCAGATGAACACTGAAGCTTTCTTT. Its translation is CASSILQMNTEAFF.

CDR3: CASSWDSGYTF. As DNA, the CDR3 is TGTGCCAGCAGCTGGGACAGTGGCTACACCTTC. The rearrangement joins TRBV6-5 to TRBJ1-2, with TRBD1 matching 7 bases. Per the germline V gene, CDR1 is MNHEY and CDR2 is SVGAGI. CDR3 length equals 11 residues. V was pared by 6 bases and J by 7 bases, with 2 bases of the junction left unmatched.

CDR3 amino acids: CATKVGTGGEKLFF. The CDR3 coding sequence is TGTGCCACCAAAGTCGGGACAGGGGGAGAAAAACTGTTTTTT. J is TRBJ1-4 and V is TRBV19; 11 bases line up with TRBD1. V was pared by 10 bases and J by 8 bases, with 9 bases of the junction left unmatched. The CDR3 is 14 amino acids. Germline loops: CDR1 LNHDA, CDR2 SQIVND (reference sequence).

The CDR3 loop reads CASSLDRGPNYGYTF. The CDR3 bases are TGTGCCAGCAGCCTGGACAGGGGGCCCAACTATGGCTACACCTTC. J is TRBJ1-2 and V is TRBV3-1 (or the pseudogene TRBV3-2), with 11 positions matching TRBD1. V was pared by 4 bases and J by 2 bases, with 3 bases of the junction left unmatched. CDR1 is LGHDT, CDR2 YNNKEL, per germline (reference sequence). This CDR3 comprises 15 residues.

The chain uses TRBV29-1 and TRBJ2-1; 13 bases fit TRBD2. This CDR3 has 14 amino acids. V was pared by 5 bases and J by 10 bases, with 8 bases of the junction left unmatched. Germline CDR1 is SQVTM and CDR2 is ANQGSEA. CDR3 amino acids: CSVSTSGGAQEQFF. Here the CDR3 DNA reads TGCAGCGTTTCCACTAGCGGGGGGGCCCAGGAGCAGTTCTTC.